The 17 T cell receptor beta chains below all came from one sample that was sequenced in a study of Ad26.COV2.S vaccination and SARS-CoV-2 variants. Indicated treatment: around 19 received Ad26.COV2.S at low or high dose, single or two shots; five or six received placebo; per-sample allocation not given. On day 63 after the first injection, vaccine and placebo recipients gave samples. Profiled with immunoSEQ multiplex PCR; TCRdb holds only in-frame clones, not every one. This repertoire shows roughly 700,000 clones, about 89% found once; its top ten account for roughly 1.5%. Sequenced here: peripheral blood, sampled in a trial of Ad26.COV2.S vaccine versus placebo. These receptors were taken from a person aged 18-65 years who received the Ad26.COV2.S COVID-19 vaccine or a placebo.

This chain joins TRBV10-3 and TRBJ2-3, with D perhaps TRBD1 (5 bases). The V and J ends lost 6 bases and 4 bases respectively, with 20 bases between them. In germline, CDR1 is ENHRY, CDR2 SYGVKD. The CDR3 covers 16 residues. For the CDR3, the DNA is TGTGCCATCAGCCTAAAGGGGTCTGTCGACGCAGATACGCAGTATTTT. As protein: CAISLKGSVDADTQYF.

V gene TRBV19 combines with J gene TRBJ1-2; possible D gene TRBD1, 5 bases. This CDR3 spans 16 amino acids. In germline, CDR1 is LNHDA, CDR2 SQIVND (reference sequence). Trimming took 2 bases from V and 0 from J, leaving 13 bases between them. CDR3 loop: CASSIRGGQANYGYTF. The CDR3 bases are TGTGCCAGTAGTATACGGGGAGGACAAGCTAACTATGGCTACACCTTC.

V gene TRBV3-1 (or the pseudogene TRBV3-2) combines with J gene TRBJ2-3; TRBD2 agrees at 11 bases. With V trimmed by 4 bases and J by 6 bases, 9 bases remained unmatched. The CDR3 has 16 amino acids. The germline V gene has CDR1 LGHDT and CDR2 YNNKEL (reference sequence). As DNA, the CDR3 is TGTGCCAGCAGCCCTGTACTAGCGGGAGCAGCGGATACGCAGTATTTT. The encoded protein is CASSPVLAGAADTQYF.

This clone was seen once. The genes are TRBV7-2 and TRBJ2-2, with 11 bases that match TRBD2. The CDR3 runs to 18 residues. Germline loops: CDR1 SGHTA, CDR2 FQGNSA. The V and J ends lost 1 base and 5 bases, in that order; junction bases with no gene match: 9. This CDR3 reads CASSLETSGGLVTGELFF. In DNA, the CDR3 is TGTGCCAGCAGCTTAGAAACTAGCGGGGGTCTGGTGACCGGGGAGCTGTTTTTT.

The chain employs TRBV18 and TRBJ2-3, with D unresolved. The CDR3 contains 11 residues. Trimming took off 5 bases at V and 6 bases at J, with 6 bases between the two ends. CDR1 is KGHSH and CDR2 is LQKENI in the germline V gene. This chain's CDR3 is CASSSADTQYF. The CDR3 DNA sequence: TGTGCCAGCTCAAGCGCGGATACGCAGTATTTT.

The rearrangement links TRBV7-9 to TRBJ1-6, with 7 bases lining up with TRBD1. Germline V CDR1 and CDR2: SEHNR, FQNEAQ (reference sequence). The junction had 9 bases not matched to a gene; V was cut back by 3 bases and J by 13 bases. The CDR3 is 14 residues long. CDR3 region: CASSFQTGVSPLHF. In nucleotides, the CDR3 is TGTGCCAGCAGCTTTCAAACAGGGGTCTCTCCCCTCCACTTT. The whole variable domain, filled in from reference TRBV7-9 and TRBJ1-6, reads DTGVSQNPRHKITKRGQNVTFRCDPISEHNRLYWYRQTLGQGPEFLTYFQNEAQLEKSRLLSDRFSAERPKGSFSTLEIQRTEQGDSAMYLCASSFQTGVSPLHFGNGTRLTVT.

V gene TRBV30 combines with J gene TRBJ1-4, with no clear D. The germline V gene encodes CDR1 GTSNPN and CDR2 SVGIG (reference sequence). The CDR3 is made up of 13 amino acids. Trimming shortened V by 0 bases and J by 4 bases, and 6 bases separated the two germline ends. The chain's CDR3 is CAWSVLLNEKLFF. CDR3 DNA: TGTGCCTGGAGTGTACTCCTTAATGAAAAACTGTTTTTT.

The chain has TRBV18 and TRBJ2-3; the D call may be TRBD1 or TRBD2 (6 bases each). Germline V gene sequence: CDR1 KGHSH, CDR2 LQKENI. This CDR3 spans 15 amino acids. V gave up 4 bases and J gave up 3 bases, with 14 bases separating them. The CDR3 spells CASSLSGGTTDTQYF. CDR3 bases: TGTGCCAGCTCACTTAGTGGGGGGACAACAGATACGCAGTATTTT.

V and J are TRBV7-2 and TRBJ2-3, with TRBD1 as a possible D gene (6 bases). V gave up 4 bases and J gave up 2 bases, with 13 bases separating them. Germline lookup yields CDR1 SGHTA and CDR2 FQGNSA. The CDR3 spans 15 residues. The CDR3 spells CASSSQGQATDTQYF. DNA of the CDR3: TGTGCCAGCAGCTCACAGGGACAAGCCACAGATACGCAGTATTTT.

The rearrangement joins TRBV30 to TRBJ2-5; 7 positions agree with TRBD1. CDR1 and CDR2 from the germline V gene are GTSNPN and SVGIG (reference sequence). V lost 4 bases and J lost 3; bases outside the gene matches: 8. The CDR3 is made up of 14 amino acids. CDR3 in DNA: TGTGCCTGGACCCAGGGACAGTGGGAAGAGACCCAGTACTTC. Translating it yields CAWTQGQWEETQYF.

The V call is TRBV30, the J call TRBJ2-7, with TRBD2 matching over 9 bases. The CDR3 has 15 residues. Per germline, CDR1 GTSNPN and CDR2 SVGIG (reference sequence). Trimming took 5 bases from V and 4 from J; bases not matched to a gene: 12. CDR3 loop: CAWAPFSGRLYEQYF. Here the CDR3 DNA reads TGTGCCTGGGCCCCTTTTAGCGGGAGACTATACGAGCAGTACTTC.

Here the CDR3 DNA reads TGCAGTGCTAGTTCCATGCTTGGCAATCAGCCCCAGCATTTT. This gives the protein CSASSMLGNQPQHF. The chain couples TRBV20-1 to TRBJ1-5; the D is unclear. Germline CDR1 DFQATT, CDR2 SNEGSKA (reference sequence). V was cut by 3 bases and J by 2 bases, with 11 bases left in between. The CDR3 is 14 residues long.

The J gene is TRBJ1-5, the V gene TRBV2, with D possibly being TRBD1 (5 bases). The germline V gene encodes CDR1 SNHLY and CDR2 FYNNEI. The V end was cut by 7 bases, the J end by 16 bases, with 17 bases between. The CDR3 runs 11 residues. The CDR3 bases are TGTGCCAGCATAGGGACTGGTTTTGTTCATTTT. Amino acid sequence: CASIGTGFVHF.

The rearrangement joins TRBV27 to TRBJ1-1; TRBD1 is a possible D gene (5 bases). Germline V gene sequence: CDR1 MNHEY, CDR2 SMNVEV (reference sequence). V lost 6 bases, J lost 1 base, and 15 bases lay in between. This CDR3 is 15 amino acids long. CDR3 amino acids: CASSRWGRGNTEAFF. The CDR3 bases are TGTGCCAGCAGCCGCTGGGGGAGAGGGAACACTGAAGCTTTCTTT.

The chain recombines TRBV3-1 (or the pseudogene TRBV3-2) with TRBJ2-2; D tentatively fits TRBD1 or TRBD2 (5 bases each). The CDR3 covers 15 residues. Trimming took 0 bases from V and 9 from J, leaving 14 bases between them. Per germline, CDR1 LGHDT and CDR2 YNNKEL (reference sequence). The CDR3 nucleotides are TGTGCCAGCAGCCAAGATCTGGGGGAGCACCGGGAGCTGTTTTTT. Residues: CASSQDLGEHRELFF.

The CDR3 sequence: CASSKSKVAKNIQYF. The CDR3 DNA reads TGTGCCAGCAGTAAAAGTAAAGTAGCCAAAAACATTCAGTACTTC. The chain joins TRBV6-4 to TRBJ2-4; D not resolved. The germline CDR1 and CDR2 sequences are MRHNA and SNTAGT. The CDR3 totals 15 residues. V shed 5 bases and J shed 0 bases, with 11 bases lying between them.

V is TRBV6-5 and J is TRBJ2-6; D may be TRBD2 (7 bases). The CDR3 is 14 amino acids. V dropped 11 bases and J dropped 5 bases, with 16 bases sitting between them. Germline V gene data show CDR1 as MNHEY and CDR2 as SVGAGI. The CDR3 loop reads CAARGGDRANVLTF. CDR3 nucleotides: TGTGCCGCGCGAGGGGGGGACAGGGCCAACGTCCTGACTTTC.